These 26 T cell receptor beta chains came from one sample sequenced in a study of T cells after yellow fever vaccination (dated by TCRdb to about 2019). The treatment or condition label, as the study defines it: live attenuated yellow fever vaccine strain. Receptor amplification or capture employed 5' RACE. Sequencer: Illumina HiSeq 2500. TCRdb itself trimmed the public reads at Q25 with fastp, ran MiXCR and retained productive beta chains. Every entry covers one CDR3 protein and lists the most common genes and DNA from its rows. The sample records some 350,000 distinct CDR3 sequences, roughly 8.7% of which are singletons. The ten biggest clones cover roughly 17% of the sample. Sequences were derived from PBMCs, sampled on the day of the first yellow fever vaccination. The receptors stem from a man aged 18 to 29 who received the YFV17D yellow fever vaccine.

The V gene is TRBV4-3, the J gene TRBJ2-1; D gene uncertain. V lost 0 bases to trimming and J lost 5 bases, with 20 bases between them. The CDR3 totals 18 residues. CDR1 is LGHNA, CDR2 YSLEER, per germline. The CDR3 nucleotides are TGCGCCAGCAGCCAAGACGGGCCACAGTGGCGAGGAAACAATGAGCAGTTCTTC. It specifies CASSQDGPQWRGNNEQFF.

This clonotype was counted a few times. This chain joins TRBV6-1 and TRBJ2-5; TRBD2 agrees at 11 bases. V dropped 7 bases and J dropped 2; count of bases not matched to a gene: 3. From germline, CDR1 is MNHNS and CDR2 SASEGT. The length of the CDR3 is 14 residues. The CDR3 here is CASKLAGVQETQYF. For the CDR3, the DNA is TGTGCCAGCAAACTAGCGGGGGTTCAAGAGACCCAGTACTTC.

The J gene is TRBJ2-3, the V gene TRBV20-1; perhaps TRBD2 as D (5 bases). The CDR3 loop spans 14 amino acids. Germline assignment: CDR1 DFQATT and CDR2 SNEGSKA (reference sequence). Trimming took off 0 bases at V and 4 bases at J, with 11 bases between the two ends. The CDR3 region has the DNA TGCAGTGCTAGAGATCGTACTAGAGCAGATACGCAGTATTTT. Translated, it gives CSARDRTRADTQYF.

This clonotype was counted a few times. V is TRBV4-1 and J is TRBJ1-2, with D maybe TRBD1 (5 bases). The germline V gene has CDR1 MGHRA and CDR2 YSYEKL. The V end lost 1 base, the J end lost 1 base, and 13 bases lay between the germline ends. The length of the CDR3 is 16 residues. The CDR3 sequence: CASSQVGTYVNYGYTF. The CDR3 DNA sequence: TGCGCCAGCAGCCAAGTAGGGACTTACGTTAACTATGGCTACACCTTC.

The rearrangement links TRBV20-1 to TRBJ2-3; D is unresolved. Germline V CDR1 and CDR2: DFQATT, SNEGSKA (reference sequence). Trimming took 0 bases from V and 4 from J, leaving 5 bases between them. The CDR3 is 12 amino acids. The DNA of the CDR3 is TGCAGTGCTAGAGATATGGCAGATACGCAGTATTTT. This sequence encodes CSARDMADTQYF.

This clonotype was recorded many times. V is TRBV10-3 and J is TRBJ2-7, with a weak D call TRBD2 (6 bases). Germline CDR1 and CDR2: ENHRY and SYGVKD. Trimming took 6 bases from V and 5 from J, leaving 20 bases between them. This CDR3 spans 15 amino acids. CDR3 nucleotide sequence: TGTGCCATCAGACTTGGGGGGACGGCTTCGGACGAGCAGTACTTC. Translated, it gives CAIRLGGTASDEQYF.

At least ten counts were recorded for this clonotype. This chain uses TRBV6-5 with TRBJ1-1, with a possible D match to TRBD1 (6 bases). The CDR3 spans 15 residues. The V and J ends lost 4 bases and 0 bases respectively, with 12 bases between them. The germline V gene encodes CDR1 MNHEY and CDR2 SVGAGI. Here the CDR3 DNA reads TGTGCCAGCAGTTTCGACAGGAGACTGAACACTGAAGCTTTCTTT. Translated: CASSFDRRLNTEAFF.

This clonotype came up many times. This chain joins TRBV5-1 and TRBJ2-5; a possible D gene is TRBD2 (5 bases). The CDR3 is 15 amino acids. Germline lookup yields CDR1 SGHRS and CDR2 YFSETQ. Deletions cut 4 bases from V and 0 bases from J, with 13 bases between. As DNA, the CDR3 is TGCGCCAGCAGCCGGAGGATGGGGTACCAAGAGACCCAGTACTTC. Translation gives CASSRRMGYQETQYF.

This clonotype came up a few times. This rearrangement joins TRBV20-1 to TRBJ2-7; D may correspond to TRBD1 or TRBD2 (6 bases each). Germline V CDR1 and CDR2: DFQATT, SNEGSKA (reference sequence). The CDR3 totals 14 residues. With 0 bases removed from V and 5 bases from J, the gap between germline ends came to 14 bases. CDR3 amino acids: CSARDKARGHEQYV. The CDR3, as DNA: TGCAGTGCTAGAGATAAGGCCCGGGGGCACGAGCAGTACGTC.

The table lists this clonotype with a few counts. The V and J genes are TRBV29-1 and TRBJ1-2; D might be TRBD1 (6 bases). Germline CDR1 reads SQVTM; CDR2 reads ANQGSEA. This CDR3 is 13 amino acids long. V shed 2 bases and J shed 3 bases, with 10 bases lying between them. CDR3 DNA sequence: TGCAGCGTTGAAACAGGGTTAGACTATGGCTACACCTTC. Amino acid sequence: CSVETGLDYGYTF.

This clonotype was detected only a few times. Here the CDR3 reads CASGTQSSYNEQFF. The DNA for the CDR3 is TGCGCCAGCGGCACACAGTCCTCCTACAATGAGCAGTTCTTC. The V and J genes are TRBV5-1 and TRBJ2-1; D is unclear. Germline lookup yields CDR1 SGHRS and CDR2 YFSETQ. V gave up 7 bases and J gave up 0 bases, with 11 bases separating them. This CDR3 spans 14 amino acids.

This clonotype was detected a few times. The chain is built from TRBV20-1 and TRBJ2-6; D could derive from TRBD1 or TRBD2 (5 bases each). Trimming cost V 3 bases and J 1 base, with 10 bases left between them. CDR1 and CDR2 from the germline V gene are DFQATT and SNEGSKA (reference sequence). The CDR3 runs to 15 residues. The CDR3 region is CSARGDLSGANVLTF. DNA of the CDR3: TGCAGTGCTAGGGGGGACCTTTCTGGGGCCAACGTCCTGACTTTC.

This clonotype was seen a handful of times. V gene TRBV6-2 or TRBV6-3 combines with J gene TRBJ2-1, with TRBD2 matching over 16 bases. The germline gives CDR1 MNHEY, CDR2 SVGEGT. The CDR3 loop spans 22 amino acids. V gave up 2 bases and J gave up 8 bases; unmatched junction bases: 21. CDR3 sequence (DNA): TGTGCCAGCAGTTACCCAACCGGCCCGGGACTAGCGGGGGGGAGCCCTAAGGATGAGCAGTTCTTC. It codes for CASSYPTGPGLAGGSPKDEQFF.

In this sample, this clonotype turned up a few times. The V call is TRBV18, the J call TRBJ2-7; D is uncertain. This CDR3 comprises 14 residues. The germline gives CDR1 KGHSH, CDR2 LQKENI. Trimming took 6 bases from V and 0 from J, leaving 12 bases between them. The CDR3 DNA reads TGTGCCAGCTCCCGAGAAGGGTACTCCTACGAGCAGTACGTC. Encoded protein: CASSREGYSYEQYV.

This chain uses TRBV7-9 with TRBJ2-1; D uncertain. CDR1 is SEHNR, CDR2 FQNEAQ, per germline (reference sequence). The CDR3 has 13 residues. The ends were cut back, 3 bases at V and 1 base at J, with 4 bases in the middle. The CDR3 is CASSFRSYNEQFF. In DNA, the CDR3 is TGTGCCAGCAGCTTTCGGTCCTACAATGAGCAGTTCTTC.

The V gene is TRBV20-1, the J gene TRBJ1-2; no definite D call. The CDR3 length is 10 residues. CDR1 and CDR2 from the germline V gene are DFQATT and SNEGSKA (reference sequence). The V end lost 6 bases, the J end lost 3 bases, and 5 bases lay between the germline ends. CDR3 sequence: CSAPDYGYTF. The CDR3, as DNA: TGCAGTGCCCCAGACTATGGCTACACCTTC.

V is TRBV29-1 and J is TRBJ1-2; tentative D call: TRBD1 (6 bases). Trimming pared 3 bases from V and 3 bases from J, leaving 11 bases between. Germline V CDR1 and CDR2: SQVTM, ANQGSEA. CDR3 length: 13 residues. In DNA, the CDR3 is TGCAGCGTTGACCAAAGACAGGACTATGGCTACACCTTC. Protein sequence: CSVDQRQDYGYTF.

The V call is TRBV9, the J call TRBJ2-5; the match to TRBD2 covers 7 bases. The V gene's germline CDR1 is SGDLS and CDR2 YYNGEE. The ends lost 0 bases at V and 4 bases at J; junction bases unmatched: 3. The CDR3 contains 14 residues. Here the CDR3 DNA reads TGTGCCAGCAGCGTAGCGGGGGGATCAGAGACCCAGTACTTC. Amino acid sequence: CASSVAGGSETQYF.

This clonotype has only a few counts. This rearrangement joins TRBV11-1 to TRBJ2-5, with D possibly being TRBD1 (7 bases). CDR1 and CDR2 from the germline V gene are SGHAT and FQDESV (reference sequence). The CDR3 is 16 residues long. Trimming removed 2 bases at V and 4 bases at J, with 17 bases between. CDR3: CASSLRAGGKGETQYF. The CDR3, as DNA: TGTGCCAGCAGCTTAAGGGCAGGGGGGAAAGGAGAGACCCAGTACTTC.

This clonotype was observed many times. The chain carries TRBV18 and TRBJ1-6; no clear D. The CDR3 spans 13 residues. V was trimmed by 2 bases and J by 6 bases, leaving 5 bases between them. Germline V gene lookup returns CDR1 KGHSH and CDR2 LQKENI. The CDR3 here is CASSPGFNSPLHF. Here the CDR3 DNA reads TGTGCCAGCTCACCAGGCTTTAATTCACCCCTCCACTTT.

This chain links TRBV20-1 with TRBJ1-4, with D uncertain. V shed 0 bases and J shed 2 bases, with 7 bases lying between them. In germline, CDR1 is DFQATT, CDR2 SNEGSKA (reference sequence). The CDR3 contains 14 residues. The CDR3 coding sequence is TGCAGTGCTAGAGATGGCGGCACTAATGAAAAACTGTTTTTT. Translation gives CSARDGGTNEKLFF.

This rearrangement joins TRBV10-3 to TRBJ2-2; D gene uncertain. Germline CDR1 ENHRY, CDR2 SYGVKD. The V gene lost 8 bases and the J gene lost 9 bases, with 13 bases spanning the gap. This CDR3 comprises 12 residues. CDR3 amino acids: CAIFTSHRELFF. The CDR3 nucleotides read TGTGCCATCTTTACTTCCCACCGGGAGCTGTTTTTT.

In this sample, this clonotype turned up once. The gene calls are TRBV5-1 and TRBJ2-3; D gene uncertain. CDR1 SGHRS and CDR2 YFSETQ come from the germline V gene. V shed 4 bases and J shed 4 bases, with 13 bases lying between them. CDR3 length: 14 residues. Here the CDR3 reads CASSPYYLPDTQYF. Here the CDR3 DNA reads TGCGCCAGCAGCCCATACTACCTGCCAGATACGCAGTATTTT.

The CDR3 DNA is TGTGCCAGTAGTATCGGACAGTCCAATCAGCCCCAGCATTTT. Protein product: CASSIGQSNQPQHF. This chain joins TRBV19 and TRBJ1-5; tentatively, D is TRBD1 (6 bases). Trimming removed 3 bases from V and 3 bases from J, with 9 bases in between. This CDR3 comprises 14 residues. Germline CDR1 reads LNHDA; CDR2 reads SQIVND (reference sequence).

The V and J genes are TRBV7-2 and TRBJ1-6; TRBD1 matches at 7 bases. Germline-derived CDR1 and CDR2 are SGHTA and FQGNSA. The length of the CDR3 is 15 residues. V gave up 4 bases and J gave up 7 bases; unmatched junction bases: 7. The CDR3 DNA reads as TGTGCCAGCAGCTCGCCGGGACAGCCAAATTCACCCCTCCACTTT. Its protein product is CASSSPGQPNSPLHF.

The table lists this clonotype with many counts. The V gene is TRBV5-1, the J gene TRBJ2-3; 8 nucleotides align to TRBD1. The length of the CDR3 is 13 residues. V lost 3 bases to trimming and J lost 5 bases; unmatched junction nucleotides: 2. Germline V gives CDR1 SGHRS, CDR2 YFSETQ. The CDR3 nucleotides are TGCGCCAGCAGCTCGACAGGGGTAGATACGCAGTATTTT. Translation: CASSSTGVDTQYF.